These 12 T cell receptor beta chains were all obtained from the same sample, sequenced in a study of blood T cell repertoires in COVID-19. Profiling relied on immunoSEQ multiplex PCR, and the TCRdb table lists in-frame clones only, not all of them. The sample consists of about 250,000 clones, 70% to 90% of them appearing once. Sequencing was done on a sample of PBMCs or T cells enriched from blood (not recorded which). All receptors derive from a man aged 35 to 55 who had recovered from COVID-19.

The gene calls are TRBV5-1 and TRBJ2-1, with 8 bases fitting TRBD2. The CDR3 runs 15 residues. Germline CDR1 SGHRS, CDR2 YFSETQ. The J segment lost 5 bases and the V segment lost 7 bases, leaving 11 bases of the junction unmatched. The CDR3 region is CASLEAAGVNNEQFF. Written as DNA, the CDR3 is TGCGCCAGCTTAGAAGCAGCGGGAGTGAACAATGAGCAGTTCTTC.

The rearrangement links TRBV7-2 to TRBJ1-6; 7 bases are shared with TRBD1. This CDR3 spans 15 amino acids. Germline CDR1 and CDR2: SGHTA and FQGNSA. V was clipped by 5 bases and J by 2 bases; unmatched bases: 3. The CDR3 loop reads CASSQGQPYNSPLHF. The CDR3 coding sequence is TGTGCCAGCAGCCAGGGACAGCCCTATAATTCACCCCTCCACTTT. Drawing the rest from reference TRBV7-2 and TRBJ1-6, the complete variable domain is GAGVSQSPSNKVTEKGKDVELRCDPISGHTALYWYRQSLGQGLEFLIYFQGNSAPDKSGLPSDRFSAERTGGSVSTLTIQRTQQEDSAVYLCASSQGQPYNSPLHFGNGTRLTVT.

The gene calls are TRBV3-1 (or the pseudogene TRBV3-2) and TRBJ2-1, with 9 bases matching TRBD2. The CDR3 has 14 amino acids. Per the germline V gene, CDR1 is LGHDT and CDR2 is YNNKEL (reference sequence). The ends lost 4 bases at V and 6 bases at J; junction bases unmatched: 4. The CDR3 nucleotides are TGTGCCAGCAGCCCGCGGGGGGGGCTCAATGAGCAGTTCTTC. It translates to CASSPRGGLNEQFF.

The chain couples TRBV20-1 to TRBJ2-5, with a tentative D call TRBD2 (6 bases). The length of the CDR3 is 14 residues. Trimming pared 3 bases from V and 4 bases from J, leaving 15 bases between. Germline CDR1 is DFQATT and CDR2 is SNEGSKA (reference sequence). This CDR3 reads CSASSDGRGETQYF. The CDR3 nucleotides read TGCAGTGCTAGTTCCGACGGGCGGGGAGAGACCCAGTACTTC.

The J gene is TRBJ2-5, the V gene TRBV3-1 (or the pseudogene TRBV3-2); D is unclear. The CDR3 extends over 15 amino acids. The V end lost 3 bases, the J end lost 4 bases, and 15 bases lay between the germline ends. Germline V lookup: CDR1 LGHDT, CDR2 YNNKEL (reference sequence). Here the CDR3 reads CASSQRGWQGETQYF. For the CDR3, the DNA is TGTGCCAGCAGCCAGAGAGGTTGGCAAGGAGAGACCCAGTACTTC.

V is TRBV11-3 and J is TRBJ2-1; 8 positions agree with TRBD2. The CDR3 spans 13 residues. After removal of 7 bases from V and 7 bases from J, the junction contained 6 bases not matched to a gene. The germline CDR1 and CDR2 sequences are SGHNT and YENEEA. DNA of the CDR3: TGTGCCAGCAACAAAGCGGGAGAAAATGAGCAGTTCTTC. Translating gives CASNKAGENEQFF.

The V call is TRBV2, the J call TRBJ1-1; TRBD1 matches at 12 bases. Germline loops: CDR1 SNHLY, CDR2 FYNNEI. CDR3 length: 16 residues. V trimming: 8 bases; J trimming: 3 bases; junction bases outside the gene matches: 10. CDR3 in DNA: TGTGCCAGCTACGGGACAGGGGGCGAAGGGGACACTGAAGCTTTCTTT. Translation: CASYGTGGEGDTEAFF.

The chain joins TRBV5-3 to TRBJ2-3; the match to TRBD2 covers 14 bases. Being an ORF, TRBV5-3 has a function that is uncertain. The trim removed 2 bases at V and 6 bases at J, leaving 8 bases unmatched. The CDR3 spans 17 residues. For the CDR3, the DNA is TGTGCCAGAAGCTTATGGTCGGGACTAGCGGGAGTCGATACGCAGTATTTT. Translation: CARSLWSGLAGVDTQYF.

The V gene is TRBV19, the J gene TRBJ2-7; 8 nucleotides align to TRBD1. Looked up from germline, CDR1 is LNHDA and CDR2 is SQIVND (reference sequence). The CDR3 is made up of 17 amino acids. Germline trimming cut 6 bases from V and 3 bases from J; bases unmatched to any gene: 16. In DNA, the CDR3 is TGTGCCAGTAGCAGGGGGCAGGGGAAGGTACGGGGCTACGAGCAGTACTTC. It specifies CASSRGQGKVRGYEQYF.

The chain employs TRBV10-3 and TRBJ1-1; 9 nucleotides match TRBD1. V shed 6 bases, J shed 2 bases, and the junction held 7 bases outside the gene matches. CDR1 and CDR2 (germline): ENHRY, SYGVKD. CDR3 length: 15 amino acids. The CDR3 bases are TGTGCCATCAGCGGGAACAGGGGGCCAAACACTGAAGCTTTCTTT. Protein product: CAISGNRGPNTEAFF.

CDR3 DNA: TGTGCCAGCAGCCCCCGCCCGGGGGACTATGGCTACACCTTC. It is translated as CASSPRPGDYGYTF. The rearrangement links TRBV7-3 to TRBJ1-2; TRBD1 is a possible D gene (5 bases). CDR1 is SGHTA and CDR2 is FQGTGA in the germline V gene. Trimming removed 5 bases from V and 3 bases from J, with 13 bases in between. The CDR3 totals 14 residues.

This sequence joins TRBV7-9 and TRBJ2-7; 8 nucleotides match TRBD1. In germline, CDR1 is SEHNR, CDR2 FQNEAQ (reference sequence). CDR3 length: 14 residues. Trimming cost V 5 bases and J 3 bases; bases outside gene matches: 6. The CDR3 region is CASSLRTGYYEQYF. As DNA, the CDR3 is TGTGCCAGCAGCCTACGGACAGGGTACTACGAGCAGTACTTC.